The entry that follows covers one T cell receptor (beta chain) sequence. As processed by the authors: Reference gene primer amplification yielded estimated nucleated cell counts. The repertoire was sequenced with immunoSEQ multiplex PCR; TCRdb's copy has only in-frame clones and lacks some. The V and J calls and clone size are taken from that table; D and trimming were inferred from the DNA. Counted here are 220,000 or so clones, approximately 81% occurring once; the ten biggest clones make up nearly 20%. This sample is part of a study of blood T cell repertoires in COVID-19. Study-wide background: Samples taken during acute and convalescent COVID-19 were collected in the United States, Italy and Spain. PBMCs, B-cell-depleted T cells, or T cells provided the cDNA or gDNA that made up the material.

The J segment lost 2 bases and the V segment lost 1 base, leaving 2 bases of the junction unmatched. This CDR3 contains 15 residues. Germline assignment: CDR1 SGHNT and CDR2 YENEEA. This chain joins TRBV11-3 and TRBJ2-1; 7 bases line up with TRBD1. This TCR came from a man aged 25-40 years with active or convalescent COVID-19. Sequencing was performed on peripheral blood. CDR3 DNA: TGTGCCAGCAGCTTAGGGCAGGGGGCCTACAATGAGCAGTTCTTC. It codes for CASSLGQGAYNEQFF.